This TCR beta chain originates from a study of cytomegalovirus exposure and HLA in healthy donors. Primers: 60 Vbeta forward and 13 Jbeta reverse. Profiled with immunoSEQ multiplex PCR; TCRdb holds only in-frame clones, not every one. The sample shows around 130,000 clones, roughly four fifths of them seen only once. The CDR3 is made up of 13 amino acids. Germline CDR1 is MDHEN and CDR2 is SYDVKM. V was clipped by 6 bases and J by 1 base, with 6 bases between them. What was sequenced was PBMCs. The rearrangement uses TRBV28 and TRBJ2-2; D uncertain. The sequence derives from a woman in her sixties or seventies in good health and CMV-seronegative. DNA for the CDR3: TGTGCCAGCAGAGAACAGAACACCGGGGAGCTGTTTTTT. Protein product: CASREQNTGELFF.